Here is one T cell receptor (beta chain) with its context. The data stem from a study of blood T cell repertoires in COVID-19. Study information: From T cells, B-cell-depleted T cells, or PBMCs came the material, which was cDNA or gDNA.

Assay: immunoSEQ multiplex PCR; the TCRdb copy retains only in-frame clones and omits some. The sample yields more than 250,000 clones, 84% seen once. Germline lookup yields CDR1 SNHLY and CDR2 FYNNEI. This CDR3 is built from 24 residues. Trimming removed 9 bases from V and 5 bases from J; junction bases left unmatched: 36. This clonotype originated in a human donor in a cohort sampled during active COVID-19. Specimen: peripheral blood. V and J are TRBV2 and TRBJ2-7, with 14 bases aligning to TRBD2. CDR3 in amino acids: CASGKIRPESEMTSGRAKGNEQYF. CDR3 DNA sequence: TGTGCCAGTGGTAAGATTCGCCCGGAATCAGAAATGACTAGCGGGAGGGCCAAAGGGAACGAGCAGTACTTC.